This entry concerns a single T cell receptor (beta chain). This entry is derived from a study of TIL therapy for anti-PD-1-resistant metastatic lung cancer. Time point denoted: pre-treatment sample, taken before nivolumab and TIL therapy. Most excised metastases sampled were pleural nodules or supraclavicular lymph nodes. This CDR3 has 16 amino acids. The germline V gene has CDR1 LNHNV and CDR2 YYDKDF (reference sequence). V shed 3 bases and J shed 1 base, with 16 bases lying between them. Sequencing used immunoSEQ v3. Using immunoSEQ multiplex PCR, the repertoire was profiled, and TCRdb retains in-frame clones only, with some absent. This sample has 4,800 or so clones, with roughly 60% found just once.

The source material was tumor tissue, sampled at baseline. The V call is TRBV15, the J call TRBJ2-7, with D perhaps given as TRBD1 or TRBD2 (6 bases each). The clonotype originates from a man between 65 and 85 years old with non-small cell lung cancer. The CDR3 loop reads CATSSFPGARSYEQYF. The CDR3 DNA sequence: TGTGCCACCAGCAGCTTTCCGGGGGCGAGGTCCTACGAGCAGTACTTC.